The 15 T cell receptor beta chains reported below all come from one sample, sequenced in a study of blood T cell repertoires in COVID-19. TCRdb's table, derived via immunoSEQ multiplex PCR, lists solely in-frame clones and lacks some. Of over 100,000 clones detected, over 80% appear once; the ten largest clones hold roughly 15%. The sequenced material came from peripheral blood. The receptors come from a man aged 45-65 years with acute or convalescent COVID-19.

V usage is TRBV2 and J usage is TRBJ2-5; maybe TRBD2 (6 bases). This CDR3 comprises 16 residues. V shed 2 bases and J shed 4 bases, with 17 bases lying between them. CDR1 and CDR2 from the germline V gene are SNHLY and FYNNEI. The CDR3 region is CASSEFPGDGGETQYF. The CDR3 bases are TGTGCCAGCAGTGAATTCCCGGGAGACGGTGGAGAGACCCAGTACTTC.

This clone was picked up one time. The gene calls are TRBV28 and TRBJ1-1, with D perhaps matching TRBD1 (6 bases). The germline V and J ends were trimmed by 6 bases and 3 bases, with 17 bases remaining between them. CDR3 length equals 15 residues. Germline V gene lookup returns CDR1 MDHEN and CDR2 SYDVKM. The CDR3 bases are TGTGCCAGCAGCCCCTCAACAGGGCAATACACTGAAGCTTTCTTT. Its translation: CASSPSTGQYTEAFF.

The rearrangement joins TRBV5-1 to TRBJ2-7; 7 positions agree with TRBD2. The CDR3 contains 16 residues. The V and J ends lost 3 bases and 2 bases, in that order; junction bases with no gene match: 11. Germline values: CDR1 SGHRS, CDR2 YFSETQ. The CDR3: CASSSLRGRGPYEQYF. CDR3 coding DNA: TGCGCCAGCAGCTCCCTTCGGGGGAGGGGACCCTACGAGCAGTACTTC.

The chain combines TRBV5-1 with TRBJ2-2; the D gene is possibly TRBD2 (6 bases). Trimming removed 0 bases at V and 6 bases at J, with 15 bases between. Germline CDR1 reads SGHRS; CDR2 reads YFSETQ. The CDR3 runs to 16 residues. CDR3 in amino acids: CASSLAGTGGAGELFF. In DNA form, the CDR3 reads TGCGCCAGCAGCTTGGCCGGCACAGGAGGGGCCGGGGAGCTGTTTTTT.

To note about this clone: The sample carries other DNA sequences with the same CDR3. The V call is TRBV4-1, the J call TRBJ2-3, with D possibly being TRBD1 (5 bases). CDR1 is MGHRA, CDR2 YSYEKL, per germline. V was clipped by 0 bases and J by 0 bases, with 10 bases between them. The CDR3 is 16 residues long. The CDR3 DNA reads TGCGCCAGCAGCCAAGATCGGGCAGGGAGCACAGATACGCAGTATTTT. Translating gives CASSQDRAGSTDTQYF.

The chain is built from TRBV7-9 and TRBJ2-5; tentatively, D is TRBD1 (6 bases). The V gene lost 10 bases and the J gene lost 5 bases, with 17 bases spanning the gap. The CDR3 consists of 13 residues. Looked up from germline, CDR1 is SEHNR and CDR2 is FQNEAQ (reference sequence). The CDR3 nucleotides read TGTGCCACCAACCCAGGGGTAGAGGAGACCCAGTACTTC. This codes for CATNPGVEETQYF.

The gene calls are TRBV24-1 and TRBJ2-3; 8 bases map to TRBD2. The germline CDR1 and CDR2 sequences are KGHDR and SFDVKD. CDR3 length: 16 amino acids. Trimming at V came to 3 bases and at J to 3 bases, leaving 7 bases not matched to a gene. The CDR3: CATSDLRASGTDTQYF. The CDR3 nucleotides are TGTGCCACCAGTGATCTACGGGCTAGCGGGACAGATACGCAGTATTTT.

This sequence joins TRBV3-1 (or the pseudogene TRBV3-2) and TRBJ2-2, with a weak D call TRBD1 (5 bases). Trimming removed 1 base at V and 7 bases at J, with 10 bases between. Per germline, CDR1 LGHDT and CDR2 YNNKEL (reference sequence). The CDR3 is made up of 14 amino acids. Here the CDR3 reads CASSQGGGVGELFF. In DNA form, the CDR3 reads TGTGCCAGCAGCCAAGGGGGCGGTGTCGGGGAGCTGTTTTTT.

This sequence joins TRBV4-1 and TRBJ2-2; 10 bases map to TRBD1. Germline V lookup: CDR1 MGHRA, CDR2 YSYEKL. The CDR3 is made up of 19 amino acids. V was clipped by 7 bases and J by 6 bases; unmatched bases: 20. Here the CDR3 reads CASTPLRTGGIGGPGELFF. CDR3 DNA: TGCGCCAGCACCCCACTTCGGACAGGGGGTATAGGGGGGCCCGGGGAGCTGTTTTTT.

The rearrangement joins TRBV4-1 to TRBJ2-3; TRBD2 agrees at 7 bases. This CDR3 is 16 amino acids long. With 5 bases clipped from V and 6 bases from J, the junction kept 14 bases outside the gene matches. Germline CDR1 MGHRA, CDR2 YSYEKL. DNA of the CDR3: TGCGCCAGCAGCAACATTGGAAAGCGGGACGCTGATACGCAGTATTTT. Translating gives CASSNIGKRDADTQYF.

The V and J genes are TRBV6-5 and TRBJ2-7; the match to TRBD2 covers 7 bases. CDR1 and CDR2 from the germline V gene are MNHEY and SVGAGI. The trim removed 2 bases at V and 5 bases at J, leaving 3 bases unmatched. This CDR3 has 13 residues. In DNA, the CDR3 is TGTGCCAGCAGTTACCCGGGAGGAAACGAGCAGTACTTC. It translates to CASSYPGGNEQYF.

This clone was picked up a small number of times. This chain links TRBV5-5 with TRBJ2-1, with unresolved D. Trimming took off 4 bases at V and 3 bases at J, with 8 bases between the two ends. The CDR3 length is 13 residues. Germline V gene data show CDR1 as SGHKS and CDR2 as YYEKEE (reference sequence). CDR3 coding DNA: TGTGCCAGCAGCGGGCCGCTCTACAATGAGCAGTTCTTC. It is translated as CASSGPLYNEQFF.

The rearrangement uses TRBV6-1 and TRBJ2-7; 14 bases align to TRBD2. Germline V gene lookup returns CDR1 MNHNS and CDR2 SASEGT. This CDR3 region has 16 residues. The ends lost 4 bases at V and 3 bases at J; junction bases unmatched: 5. In nucleotides, the CDR3 is TGTGCCAGCAGTGGAGGGACTAGCGGGAGTCTCTACGAGCAGTACTTC. Its protein is CASSGGTSGSLYEQYF.

This chain joins TRBV3-1 (or the pseudogene TRBV3-2) and TRBJ2-1, with 11 bases lining up with TRBD2. The CDR3 is 17 residues long. Unmatched junction bases numbered 5, after V lost 4 bases and J lost 0 bases. Germline V CDR1 and CDR2: LGHDT, YNNKEL (reference sequence). CDR3 DNA: TGTGCCAGCAGCCCAGGGACTAGCGGACGCTCCTACAATGAGCAGTTCTTC. Translating it yields CASSPGTSGRSYNEQFF.

The chain recombines TRBV5-1 with TRBJ2-7; D unresolved. The CDR3 contains 13 residues. Trimming shortened V by 0 bases and J by 3 bases, and 7 bases separated the two germline ends. Germline CDR1 and CDR2: SGHRS and YFSETQ. The chain's CDR3 is CASSLEENYEQYF. In nucleotides, the CDR3 is TGCGCCAGCAGCTTGGAAGAGAACTACGAGCAGTACTTC.